This TCR beta chain was captured by sequencing in a study of shared clonotypes between healthy human individuals. Germline lookup yields CDR1 GTSNPN and CDR2 SVGIG (reference sequence). V lost 2 bases, J lost 4 bases, and 15 bases lay in between. This CDR3 region has 15 residues. Clones were sequenced by immunoSEQ multiplex PCR, and TCRdb holds only the in-frame ones, with some missing. The sample contains 950,000 to 1,300,000 clones, roughly 70% of which appear only once. The sequence derives from a man aged 18 to 29 in good health. This chain connects TRBV30 to TRBJ1-3; D ambiguous. The sample was memory CD4+ T cells sorted from blood. Subset of the sample: CD45RA-negative fraction. CDR3 coding DNA: TGTGCCTGGAGTTACGGGTCCCCGGGAGGAAACACCATATATTTT. Protein: CAWSYGSPGGNTIYF.